This entry is about one T cell receptor beta chain. Its antigen remains undetermined. Per-base qualities were not stored, and no clone one base away is much larger. Reading the label with the study, this specimen's time point is: about 28 days (+/-7) after the second vaccine dose. AZD1222 recipients whose second dose came at about 4 weeks and those whose second dose came at about 12 weeks were combined into one group, since spike-specific TCR depth and breadth did not differ between the two schedules. Vaccinee samples came from UK trials COV001 and COV002, including a single-blind randomized controlled phase 2/3 trial of AZD1222 (ChAdOx1 nCoV-19) in healthy adults. For TCRbeta chain sequencing, PBMC samples were collected from trial participants at day 0 and at day 28 after the second dose. The germline V gene specifies SGHTA as CDR1 and FQGNSA as CDR2. The CDR3 sequence holds 12 residues, the cysteine and phenylalanine included. Kept here is only the CDR3 DNA, which spans 36 bases and is read in frame from base 1. The V and J ends are trimmed by 5 bases and 8 bases, leaving 12 bases between them.

The data belong to a study of T cell responses to AZD1222 COVID-19 vaccine (dated by TCRdb to about 2021). Background on the whole study: A total of 240 or so trial participants underwent TCR sequencing, of whom 207 had received two doses of AZD1222 and around 26 had received two doses of the MenACWY control vaccine. Trial participants were enrolled by age into 18-55, 56-69 and 70-plus year subgroups, with roughly 160, 29 and 62 TCR-sequenced participants respectively. Here is what the overall study found, with its caveats: Conclusions about previously exposed vaccinees are limited, since just five to seven AZD1222 recipients were seropositive for SARS-CoV-2 at baseline. After two AZD1222 doses, both the breadth and the depth of spike-specific TCRs were significantly higher than at day 0 and than in MenACWY recipients. Vaccine-associated CD4 TCRs spanned the whole spike protein, with dominant responses in regions 160-218 and 743-854. Most participants were white British and females outnumbered males, and the authors suggested that clonal diversity may have been underestimated. The 56-69-year group was small, and its depth increase did not reach significance, likely because of low power. Because no samples from the day 14 peak response were available, repertoires could be characterized only after the peak T cell response. Nearly half of unique spike-specific TCRs reportedly recognized epitopes outside regions mutated in the B.1.351 and B.1.1.7 variants.

The CDR3 regions of human TCRbeta chains were analyzed by immunosequencing. As for how the authors treated the data: Repertoire TCRs were checked for matches against a reference library of SARS-CoV-2-specific TCRs that had been generated using the MIRA antigen-specificity platform. Breadth was defined as the fraction of unique TCRs that were SARS-CoV-2-associated. Depth was defined as the fraction of total T cells that were SARS-CoV-2-associated. Using the MIRA data, every spike-specific TCR was mapped to the spike region that the TCR reacted to and assigned to either a CD4 or a CD8 class. Log10-transformed breadth and depth values were compared by one-way ANOVA with Sidak's multiple comparisons tests. This immuneACCESS table, as held by TCRdb, lists in-frame sequences with V and J called but not all clones. Of the missing ones, under half trace to an unresolved V gene in checked studies; the others have no known cause. V and J calls and clone size come straight from that table; D and trimming were deduced from the DNA. The sample includes some 150,000 clones, with around 83% observed a single time. Approximately 5% of the sample lies in the top ten.

The source of this sequence is an adult who received the AZD1222 COVID-19 vaccine. The chain couples TRBV7-2 to TRBJ1-2; the D gene is perhaps TRBD1, from 6 matching bases. Sequenced here: peripheral blood, sampled 28 days after the second AZD1222 dose. The encoded CDR3 is CASSLQGSGYTF. At the DNA level, the sequence is TGTGCCAGCAGCCTACAGGGTTCCGGCTACACCTTC. The CDR3 plus the reference TRBV7-2 and TRBJ1-2 genes for the other parts give the full variable domain: GAGVSQSPSNKVTEKGKDVELRCDPISGHTALYWYRQSLGQGLEFLIYFQGNSAPDKSGLPSDRFSAERTGGSVSTLTIQRTQQEDSAVYLCASSLQGSGYTFGSGTRLTVV.